What follows are 12 T cell receptor beta chains derived from one specimen sequenced in a study of CD8+ T cells in alopecia areata. Isolated RNA was reverse transcribed into cDNA used as the sequencing template. Clones were read by immunoSEQ multiplex PCR, and TCRdb kept only the in-frame ones, dropping some. In the table there are fewer than 250,000 clones, 35% to 40% of which are singletons. Treatment described: oral pan-JAK inhibitor, 5-10 mg twice daily. This specimen was CD4+ T cells sorted from blood, taken between weeks 30 and 35, from a patient treated with tofacitinib. The receptor source for this set is a human donor with alopecia areata.

The chain joins TRBV7-9 to TRBJ1-1; 9 bases map to TRBD1. J was trimmed by 9 bases and V by 5 bases; bases with no gene match: 10. Germline V gene data show CDR1 as SEHNR and CDR2 as FQNEAQ (reference sequence). This CDR3 contains 14 residues. This CDR3 is CASSPAAGQGQAFF. In DNA form, the CDR3 reads TGTGCCAGCAGCCCAGCCGCGGGACAGGGACAAGCTTTCTTT.

This chain connects TRBV5-1 to TRBJ1-2; D ambiguous. Germline CDR1 reads SGHRS; CDR2 reads YFSETQ. V lost 6 bases and J 4 bases, leaving 13 bases between the germline ends. The CDR3 is 13 residues long. CDR3 DNA: TGCGCCAGCACCGGACTGGATGGCTATGGCTACACCTTC. This encodes CASTGLDGYGYTF.

This clone turned up a few times. The rearrangement uses TRBV30 and TRBJ1-2; D ambiguous. There are 13 residues in the CDR3. Looked up from germline, CDR1 is GTSNPN and CDR2 is SVGIG (reference sequence). Between the trimmed V and J ends, which lost 2 bases and 5 bases, there was a span of 12 bases. CDR3 protein: CAWSPQEYYGYTF. CDR3 nucleotides: TGTGCCTGGAGTCCCCAGGAATATTATGGCTACACCTTC.

This clone appeared a few times. This chain uses TRBV2 with TRBJ2-7, with 11 bases fitting TRBD2. J lost 2 bases, V lost 7 bases, and 1 base had no gene match. The germline gives CDR1 SNHLY, CDR2 FYNNEI. The length of the CDR3 is 13 residues. CDR3 bases: TGTGCCAGCACGGGACTAGCGGCCTACGAGCAGTACTTC. As protein: CASTGLAAYEQYF.

The sample holds a few counts of this clone. The V call is TRBV7-9, the J call TRBJ2-1; 8 bases fit TRBD2. This CDR3 region has 14 residues. Per the germline V gene, CDR1 is SEHNR and CDR2 is FQNEAQ (reference sequence). V shed 1 base and J 13 bases; nucleotides not matched to a gene: 9. The CDR3: CASSLDRGGPNQFF. The CDR3, as DNA: TGTGCCAGCAGCTTAGATCGGGGGGGCCCTAATCAGTTCTTC.

This clone was seen only a few times. Other DNA sequences within the sample encode an identical CDR3. The V and J genes are TRBV29-1 and TRBJ1-5, with TRBD1 identical over 10 bases. Germline V gene data show CDR1 as SQVTM and CDR2 as ANQGSEA. The CDR3 is 12 residues long. V gave up 6 bases and J gave up 6 bases; unmatched junction bases: 2. This chain's CDR3 is CSVRTGGQPQHF. The CDR3 DNA follows: TGCAGCGTACGGACAGGGGGTCAGCCCCAGCATTTT.

This clone was observed a few times. The V gene is TRBV25-1, the J gene TRBJ2-1; 8 bases are shared with TRBD2. The V segment lost 3 bases and the J segment 9 bases; nucleotides outside the gene matches: 10. The CDR3 loop spans 15 amino acids. Germline V CDR1 and CDR2: MGHDK, SYGVNS. The CDR3 is CASSDATGGLGEQFF. CDR3 nucleotides: TGTGCCAGCAGTGATGCGACGGGAGGGCTTGGTGAGCAGTTCTTC.

The rearrangement links TRBV6-1 to TRBJ1-1; D unclear. Between the trimmed V and J ends, which lost 6 bases and 1 base, there was a span of 9 bases. CDR3 length equals 13 residues. CDR1 MNHNS and CDR2 SASEGT come from the germline V gene. The CDR3 protein is CASSSDKNTEAFF. The DNA for the CDR3 is TGTGCCAGCAGCTCCGACAAGAACACTGAAGCTTTCTTT.

This clone came up a few times. V gene TRBV27 combines with J gene TRBJ2-3; TRBD2 aligns across 12 bases. The junction had 13 bases not matched to a gene; V was cut back by 4 bases and J by 5 bases. Germline CDR1 MNHEY, CDR2 SMNVEV (reference sequence). CDR3 length: 18 amino acids. The CDR3 sequence: CASSSTTRLAGAVDTQYF. As DNA, the CDR3 is TGTGCCAGCAGTTCCACGACCCGACTAGCGGGGGCCGTAGATACGCAGTATTTT.

The CDR3 reads CASSYSLSGEYEQYF. CDR3 coding DNA: TGTGCCAGCAGTTACTCGTTATCAGGTGAATACGAGCAGTACTTC. The J gene is TRBJ2-7, the V gene TRBV6-5; D remains unclear. The V end was cut by 0 bases, the J end by 4 bases, with 13 bases between. CDR3 length: 15 residues. Germline V gene lookup returns CDR1 MNHEY and CDR2 SVGAGI.

V is TRBV7-2 and J is TRBJ1-1, with D possibly TRBD1 on 5 matching bases. The CDR3 consists of 15 residues. The V and J ends lost 4 bases and 0 bases respectively, with 12 bases between them. Germline lookup yields CDR1 SGHTA and CDR2 FQGNSA. CDR3 bases: TGTGCCAGCAGCTCAGACAGACTCATGAACACTGAAGCTTTCTTT. Translation: CASSSDRLMNTEAFF. Variable domain in full (rest from reference TRBV7-2 and TRBJ1-1): GAGVSQSPSNKVTEKGKDVELRCDPISGHTALYWYRQSLGQGLEFLIYFQGNSAPDKSGLPSDRFSAERTGGSVSTLTIQRTQQEDSAVYLCASSSDRLMNTEAFFGQGTRLTVV.

The rearrangement links TRBV7-9 to TRBJ2-2; D call uncertain. The CDR3 has 16 amino acids. Trimming left V 2 bases short and J 1 base short, with 11 bases between. CDR1 is SEHNR and CDR2 is FQNEAQ in the germline V gene (reference sequence). The CDR3 here is CASSLLRVGNTGELFF. CDR3 DNA: TGTGCCAGCAGCTTATTAAGGGTCGGGAACACCGGGGAGCTGTTTTTT. Full variable domain (missing parts from reference TRBV7-9 and TRBJ2-2): DTGVSQNPRHKITKRGQNVTFRCDPISEHNRLYWYRQTLGQGPEFLTYFQNEAQLEKSRLLSDRFSAERPKGSFSTLEIQRTEQGDSAMYLCASSLLRVGNTGELFFGEGSRLTVL.